This TCR beta chain originates from a study of cytomegalovirus exposure and HLA in healthy donors. The V gene's germline CDR1 is PRHDT and CDR2 FYEKMQ (reference sequence). The CDR3 runs 13 residues. Trimming cost V 3 bases and J 5 bases; bases outside gene matches: 0. The method was immunoSEQ multiplex PCR; TCRdb's version includes in-frame clones alone and lacks a portion of them. Among more than 250,000 clones listed, around 90% were seen once. The source material was PBMCs. V and J are TRBV13 and TRBJ2-2; TRBD2 agrees at 7 bases. This receptor was identified in a woman aged 25 to 39 in good health and CMV-seropositive. The CDR3 DNA is TGTGCCAGCAGCTTCGGGGGGACCGGGGAGCTGTTTTTT. Translated, it gives CASSFGGTGELFF.